Below are 9 T cell receptor beta chains sequenced from a single sample in a study of patients and donors after allogeneic stem cell transplantation. MiXCR, applied by TCRdb to the RT-PCR reads, yields one record per CDR3 protein. The repertoire holds some 230,000 distinct CDR3 sequences, with over 12% as singletons. Material for sequencing was blood, either unsorted or a sorted T cell fraction (not recorded which). The receptor set was obtained from a human donor who was either an allogeneic HSCT recipient or a stem cell or donor lymphocyte infusion donor (not recorded which). It is not recorded whose cells these are; they may come from a transplant donor.

A few counts support this clonotype. This sequence joins TRBV27 and TRBJ1-6; weak D call: TRBD1 (6 bases). This CDR3 region has 13 residues. With 3 bases removed from V and 8 bases from J, the gap between germline ends came to 8 bases. Germline V lookup: CDR1 MNHEY, CDR2 SMNVEV (reference sequence). The CDR3 DNA follows: TGTGCCAGCAGTTTGAACAGGGATTCACCCCTCCACTTT. It encodes CASSLNRDSPLHF.

This clonotype was picked up a small number of times. The rearrangement links TRBV20-1 to TRBJ2-7; D ambiguous. In germline, CDR1 is DFQATT, CDR2 SNEGSKA (reference sequence). There are 12 residues in the CDR3. Trimming took 7 bases from V and 6 from J, leaving 16 bases between them. CDR3 protein: CSGRGEVGEQYF. The CDR3 DNA reads as TGCAGTGGGAGAGGCGAGGTCGGCGAGCAGTACTTC.

This clonotype was detected many times. This chain connects TRBV7-2 to TRBJ2-7, with TRBD1 matching over 11 bases. With V trimmed by 5 bases and J by 2 bases, 5 bases remained unmatched. Per germline, CDR1 SGHTA and CDR2 FQGNSA. The CDR3 runs to 15 residues. The CDR3 sequence: CASSHGTGGTYEQYF. The CDR3 nucleotides are TGTGCCAGCAGCCACGGGACAGGGGGGACCTACGAGCAGTACTTC. The variable domain in full, completed from reference TRBV7-2 and TRBJ2-7, reads GAGVSQSPSNKVTEKGKDVELRCDPISGHTALYWYRQSLGQGLEFLIYFQGNSAPDKSGLPSDRFSAERTGGSVSTLTIQRTQQEDSAVYLCASSHGTGGTYEQYFGPGTRLTVT.

In the case of this clonotype: A much larger clone is a single base away; this may be a read error. This chain joins TRBV12-3 or TRBV12-4 and TRBJ2-1; no definite D call. This CDR3 region has 13 residues. The CDR3 loop is CASSLSSYIEQFF. The DNA of the CDR3 is TGTGCCAGCAGTTTGAGCAGCTACATTGAGCAGTTCTTC.

The chain employs TRBV18 and TRBJ2-2; unclear D gene. V lost 7 bases, J lost 2 bases, and 14 bases lay in between. CDR3 size: 15 residues. CDR1 is KGHSH and CDR2 is LQKENI in the germline V gene. CDR3 region: CASLMSGANTGELFF. In DNA, the CDR3 is TGTGCCAGCTTAATGTCCGGTGCTAACACCGGGGAGCTGTTTTTT. Based on the CDR3 plus reference TRBV18 and TRBJ2-2, the full variable domain is NAGVMQNPRHLVRRRGQEARLRCSPMKGHSHVYWYRQLPEEGLKFMVYLQKENIIDESGMPKERFSAEFPKEGPSILRIQQVVRGDSAAYFCASLMSGANTGELFFGEGSRLTVL.

The chain is built from TRBV19 and TRBJ1-5, with D possibly TRBD1 on 6 matching bases. The CDR3 spans 17 residues. Trimming left V 2 bases short and J 1 base short, with 15 bases between. Germline V gene lookup returns CDR1 LNHDA and CDR2 SQIVND (reference sequence). The CDR3 sequence: CASSINPQGLSNQPQHF. CDR3 sequence (DNA): TGTGCCAGTAGTATAAACCCACAGGGACTCAGCAATCAGCCCCAGCATTTT.

The rearrangement links TRBV3-1 to TRBJ1-1; TRBD1 is a possible D gene (6 bases). Trimming took 3 bases from V and 0 from J, leaving 29 bases between them. Per germline, CDR1 LGHDT and CDR2 YNNKEL (reference sequence). The CDR3 totals 21 residues. Written as DNA, the CDR3 is TGTGCCAGCAGCCAGGTTATCCCTGTACAGGGAATTAGCGGAATGAACACTGAAGCTTTCTTT. Translating it yields CASSQVIPVQGISGMNTEAFF.

This clonotype showed up just a few times. V and J are TRBV20-1 and TRBJ1-2; weak D call: TRBD1 (5 bases). Germline V gene sequence: CDR1 DFQATT, CDR2 SNEGSKA (reference sequence). Trimming shortened V by 5 bases and J by 0 bases, and 10 bases separated the two germline ends. CDR3 size: 13 residues. CDR3 nucleotide sequence: TGCAGTGCTCCTGAGGGGACTAACTATGGCTACACCTTC. This gives the protein CSAPEGTNYGYTF.

This clonotype was detected many times. The V call is TRBV5-6, the J call TRBJ2-1, with D possibly matching TRBD2 (5 bases). This CDR3 spans 17 amino acids. V lost 2 bases, J lost 3 bases, and 18 bases lay in between. Germline V lookup: CDR1 SGHDT, CDR2 YYEEEE. CDR3 nucleotide sequence: TGTGCCAGCAGCTTCCTACCCGGGGTAAAGTTCTACAATGAGCAGTTCTTC. It yields the protein CASSFLPGVKFYNEQFF.